This passage covers 30 T cell receptor beta chains from one sample sequenced in a study of OX40 agonist ivuxolimab in advanced cancers. Sequenced by immunoSEQ multiplex PCR; TCRdb stores in-frame clones only, minus some. The sample includes about 80,000 clones, 86% of them seen just once. This specimen consisted of CD4+ or CD8+ T cells sorted from blood, obtained in a trial of the OX40 agonist ivuxolimab. The receptors come from an adult with an advanced solid tumor such as melanoma, head and neck, liver or kidney cancer.

The genes are TRBV28 and TRBJ1-1, with 8 bases lining up with TRBD1. The J segment lost 8 bases and the V segment lost 3 bases, leaving 8 bases of the junction unmatched. The CDR3 runs to 14 residues. In germline, CDR1 is MDHEN, CDR2 SYDVKM. The CDR3 loop is CASSFPTGGYEAFF. CDR3 nucleotide sequence: TGTGCCAGCAGTTTTCCCACAGGGGGTTACGAAGCTTTCTTT.

The CDR3 DNA sequence: TGTGCCAGCAGCGTGGGACAGGGGAACCCTTACGAGCAGTACTTC. It encodes CASSVGQGNPYEQYF. This chain joins TRBV5-6 and TRBJ2-7, with TRBD1 matching 10 bases. J lost 4 bases, V lost 4 bases, and 8 bases had no gene match. There are 15 residues in the CDR3. Germline V gives CDR1 SGHDT, CDR2 YYEEEE.

The chain is built from TRBV6-4 and TRBJ2-2; tentatively, D is TRBD2 (6 bases). The CDR3 consists of 13 residues. The germline gives CDR1 MRHNA, CDR2 SNTAGT. Trimming took 4 bases from V and 6 from J, leaving 9 bases between them. DNA of the CDR3: TGTGCCAGCAGTGCCACTAGCTCCGGGGAGCTGTTTTTT. Its translation: CASSATSSGELFF.

This chain connects TRBV11-2 to TRBJ2-1; D unclear. Germline loops: CDR1 SGHAT, CDR2 FQNNGV. The CDR3 extends over 15 amino acids. V gave up 7 bases and J gave up 0 bases, with 13 bases separating them. This chain's CDR3 is CASILDPSSYNEQFF. The CDR3 coding sequence is TGTGCCAGCATTCTAGACCCCAGCTCCTACAATGAGCAGTTCTTC.

The J gene is TRBJ2-1, the V gene TRBV10-3; D remains unclear. V was pared by 3 bases and J by 10 bases, with 10 bases between. This CDR3 contains 12 residues. Germline assignment: CDR1 ENHRY and CDR2 SYGVKD. The CDR3, as DNA: TGTGCCATCAGTGAAAACCAGAGGGAGCAGTTCTTC. It codes for CAISENQREQFF.

V gene TRBV2 combines with J gene TRBJ2-5, with TRBD1 identical over 8 bases. The CDR3 has 13 residues. The V segment lost 5 bases and the J segment 5 bases; nucleotides outside the gene matches: 4. Germline CDR1 SNHLY, CDR2 FYNNEI. The CDR3: CASSSRGLETQYF. The CDR3 DNA is TGTGCCAGCAGTTCCAGGGGGCTCGAGACCCAGTACTTC. The full variable domain, in which reference TRBV2 and TRBJ2-5 provide the parts outside the CDR3, is EPEVTQTPSHQVTQMGQEVILRCVPISNHLYFYWYRQILGQKVEFLVSFYNNEISEKSEIFDDQFSVERPDGSNFTLKIRSTKLEDSAMYFCASSSRGLETQYFGPGTRLLVL.

The rearrangement uses TRBV29-1 and TRBJ2-7, with 11 bases fitting TRBD1. Trimming took 6 bases from V and 2 from J; bases not matched to a gene: 3. The germline CDR1 and CDR2 sequences are SQVTM and ANQGSEA. The CDR3 sequence is 13 residues long. The CDR3 DNA reads as TGCAGCGTGAGGACAGGGGGCCCCTACGAGCAGTACTTC. This sequence encodes CSVRTGGPYEQYF.

This clone was observed a few times. This chain uses TRBV2 with TRBJ2-2, with TRBD1 matching over 8 bases. Germline V gives CDR1 SNHLY, CDR2 FYNNEI. The CDR3 is made up of 12 amino acids. V lost 7 bases to trimming and J lost 6 bases; unmatched junction nucleotides: 1. CDR3 amino acids: CASKDRAGELFF. Here the CDR3 DNA reads TGTGCCAGCAAGGACAGGGCCGGGGAGCTGTTTTTT.

The J gene is TRBJ2-5, the V gene TRBV6-4, with unresolved D. Trimming shortened V by 9 bases and J by 0 bases, and 11 bases separated the two germline ends. The CDR3 is made up of 13 amino acids. Per germline, CDR1 MRHNA and CDR2 SNTAGT. The CDR3 loop reads CARERPNQETQYF. DNA for the CDR3: TGTGCCAGGGAGAGGCCGAACCAAGAGACCCAGTACTTC.

This rearrangement joins TRBV29-1 to TRBJ2-5; tentatively, D is TRBD2 (5 bases). Germline loops: CDR1 SQVTM, CDR2 ANQGSEA. V lost 8 bases and J 5 bases, leaving 12 bases between the germline ends. There are 11 residues in the CDR3. This CDR3 reads CSTRTGETQYF. The CDR3 bases are TGCAGCACACGGACGGGGGAGACCCAGTACTTC.

The chain employs TRBV4-3 and TRBJ2-7; 9 bases map to TRBD2. There are 16 residues in the CDR3. The V gene's germline CDR1 is LGHNA and CDR2 YSLEER. Germline trimming cut 0 bases from V and 6 bases from J; bases unmatched to any gene: 9. The CDR3 here is CASSQDLAGGGREQYF. For the CDR3, the DNA is TGCGCCAGCAGCCAAGATCTGGCGGGGGGGGGCCGCGAGCAGTACTTC.

This chain links TRBV6-1 with TRBJ1-2; maybe TRBD1 (5 bases). The germline V and J ends were trimmed by 2 bases and 10 bases, with 11 bases remaining between them. This CDR3 is built from 12 residues. In germline, CDR1 is MNHNS, CDR2 SASEGT. In DNA form, the CDR3 reads TGTGCCAGCAGTGAAAGCCGGGGCACCTACACCTTC. It encodes CASSESRGTYTF.

V is TRBV5-1 and J is TRBJ2-2; D gene ambiguous. Germline assignment: CDR1 SGHRS and CDR2 YFSETQ. V shed 0 bases and J shed 6 bases, with 3 bases lying between them. This CDR3 has 12 residues. CDR3 loop: CASSLEAGELFF. The CDR3 region has the DNA TGCGCCAGCAGCTTGGAAGCCGGGGAGCTGTTTTTT.

V gene TRBV5-6 combines with J gene TRBJ2-5, with D tentatively TRBD1 or TRBD2 (5 bases each). Trimming removed 7 bases from V and 4 bases from J, with 17 bases in between. The germline V gene encodes CDR1 SGHDT and CDR2 YYEEEE. The CDR3 consists of 14 residues. The DNA for the CDR3 is TGTGCCAGCTTGGAGGTAGGGGAGTCAGAGACCCAGTACTTC. Amino acids: CASLEVGESETQYF.

The CDR3: CASRKQGAFAEAFF. The CDR3 nucleotides read TGTGCCAGCAGGAAACAGGGGGCGTTCGCTGAAGCTTTCTTT. The chain employs TRBV28 and TRBJ1-1; 9 positions match TRBD1. CDR1 and CDR2 (germline): MDHEN, SYDVKM. CDR3 length: 14 amino acids. Trimming at V came to 6 bases and at J to 6 bases, leaving 8 bases not matched to a gene.

The V call is TRBV7-9, the J call TRBJ1-1, with D possibly being TRBD1 (5 bases). This CDR3 has 16 residues. Germline V gene lookup returns CDR1 SEHNR and CDR2 FQNEAQ (reference sequence). Trimming pared 5 bases from V and 1 base from J, leaving 17 bases between. In DNA form, the CDR3 reads TGTGCCAGCAGCGTCGGGGCCGGGGCCCAGAACACTGAAGCTTTCTTT. Residues: CASSVGAGAQNTEAFF.

Only a few counts were recorded for this clone. The V call is TRBV7-3, the J call TRBJ2-3; D gene ambiguous. CDR3 length equals 14 residues. Germline V gene lookup returns CDR1 SGHTA and CDR2 FQGTGA. Trimming removed 2 bases at V and 7 bases at J, with 13 bases between. Written as DNA, the CDR3 is TGTGCCAGCAGCTTATCCTCGAGTGGGAATACGCAGTATTTT. Translated: CASSLSSSGNTQYF.

CDR3 nucleotides: TGTGCCAGCAGTTTAGAGGGGGGCGAGCAGTACTTC. It translates to CASSLEGGEQYF. The V and J genes are TRBV27 and TRBJ2-5; D may be TRBD1 or TRBD2 (6 bases each). The DNA matches TRBJ2-7 better at its end, which makes the J call doubtful. CDR1 is MNHEY, CDR2 SMNVEV, per germline (reference sequence). This CDR3 contains 12 residues.

V and J are TRBV5-6 and TRBJ1-6; TRBD1 might be the D (5 bases). The CDR3 spans 13 residues. Germline V gene data show CDR1 as SGHDT and CDR2 as YYEEEE. Trimming cost V 3 bases and J 14 bases, with 15 bases left between them. CDR3 coding DNA: TGTGCCAGCAGCTCTGGGACCGAGGTGTCCCTCCACTTT. It is translated as CASSSGTEVSLHF.

CDR3 sequence reads: CASSWGQHNEQFF. CDR3 sequence (DNA): TGTGCCAGCAGCTGGGGACAGCACAATGAGCAGTTCTTC. The V gene is TRBV7-3, the J gene TRBJ2-1, with 7 bases fitting TRBD1. This CDR3 comprises 13 residues. Trimming took 4 bases from V and 5 from J; bases not matched to a gene: 2. Germline CDR1 SGHTA, CDR2 FQGTGA.

The chain employs TRBV28 and TRBJ1-1; TRBD1 matches at 8 bases. Germline V gene sequence: CDR1 MDHEN, CDR2 SYDVKM. The CDR3 consists of 13 residues. Losses at the gene ends were 4 bases for V and 7 bases for J; bases not matched to a gene: 5. The DNA for the CDR3 is TGTGCCAGCAGTTCTGGACAGGGCGGTGAAGCTTTCTTT. Translating gives CASSSGQGGEAFF.

The rearrangement joins TRBV13 to TRBJ2-6, with D perhaps TRBD1 or TRBD2 (7 bases each). With 5 bases removed from V and 1 base from J, the gap between germline ends came to 12 bases. Germline CDR1 reads PRHDT; CDR2 reads FYEKMQ (reference sequence). The CDR3 consists of 16 residues. The CDR3 sequence: CASSRQGLSGANVLTF. DNA for the CDR3: TGTGCCAGCAGCCGACAGGGACTATCTGGGGCCAACGTCCTGACTTTC.

The CDR3 is CASSYRRTGYNEQFF. CDR3 bases: TGTGCCAGCAGTTACCGAAGGACAGGCTACAATGAGCAGTTCTTC. The chain uses TRBV6-5 and TRBJ2-1; 7 bases are a match to TRBD1. Germline trimming cut 2 bases from V and 3 bases from J; bases unmatched to any gene: 4. The CDR3 has 15 residues. Per the germline V gene, CDR1 is MNHEY and CDR2 is SVGAGI.

The rearrangement links TRBV2 to TRBJ2-1; D ambiguous. The germline CDR1 and CDR2 sequences are SNHLY and FYNNEI. The CDR3 runs 11 residues. V was cut by 3 bases and J by 11 bases, with 8 bases left in between. The CDR3 nucleotides are TGTGCCAGCAGTGAGTCCGTAAAGCAGTTCTTC. This gives the protein CASSESVKQFF.

The chain couples TRBV5-6 to TRBJ2-5; D perhaps matches TRBD1 (6 bases). The V and J ends lost 4 bases and 0 bases respectively, with 10 bases between them. CDR1 and CDR2 from the germline V gene are SGHDT and YYEEEE. The CDR3 loop spans 14 amino acids. DNA of the CDR3: TGTGCCAGCAGCGCCGGGACAAACCAAGAGACCCAGTACTTC. Protein: CASSAGTNQETQYF.

This chain joins TRBV10-3 and TRBJ1-2, with D possibly matching TRBD1 (6 bases). CDR3 length: 13 residues. Between the trimmed V and J ends, which lost 6 bases and 8 bases, there was a span of 16 bases. Germline lookup yields CDR1 ENHRY and CDR2 SYGVKD. Here the CDR3 reads CAISPDRPMGYTF. CDR3 DNA sequence: TGTGCCATCAGCCCCGACAGGCCAATGGGCTACACCTTC.

This chain connects TRBV6-5 to TRBJ2-3; D possibly uses TRBD1 or TRBD2 (5 bases each). Trimming took 0 bases from V and 6 from J, leaving 13 bases between them. Looked up from germline, CDR1 is MNHEY and CDR2 is SVGAGI. This CDR3 comprises 15 residues. CDR3 protein: CASSYSGEPRDTQYF. The CDR3 DNA reads as TGTGCCAGCAGTTACTCGGGGGAACCCAGGGATACGCAGTATTTT.

The chain combines TRBV10-3 with TRBJ2-7; 7 nucleotides match TRBD1. J gave up 2 bases and V 0 bases, and 4 bases lay outside the gene matches. Germline V gene data show CDR1 as ENHRY and CDR2 as SYGVKD. The CDR3 contains 15 residues. In nucleotides, the CDR3 is TGTGCCATCAGTGAGTCGCTGGGGACAGCCTACGAGCAGTACTTC. Residues: CAISESLGTAYEQYF.

The chain links TRBV18 to TRBJ2-3; no clear D gene. Trimming took off 3 bases at V and 0 bases at J, with 10 bases between the two ends. The CDR3 covers 15 residues. The germline V gene encodes CDR1 KGHSH and CDR2 LQKENI. CDR3 sequence: CASSPRVGSTDTQYF. The CDR3 nucleotides read TGTGCCAGCTCACCCCGAGTCGGAAGCACAGATACGCAGTATTTT.

This sequence joins TRBV7-9 and TRBJ2-3; 7 positions match TRBD2. The junction had 0 bases not matched to a gene; V was cut back by 2 bases and J by 4 bases. Germline V gene lookup returns CDR1 SEHNR and CDR2 FQNEAQ (reference sequence). The CDR3 sequence is 13 residues long. The CDR3 region is CASSLRGADTQYF. CDR3 DNA: TGTGCCAGCAGCTTACGGGGGGCAGATACGCAGTATTTT.